The 25 T cell receptor beta chains reported below all come from one sample, sequenced in a study of cytomegalovirus exposure and HLA in healthy donors. It was with 60 Vbeta and 13 Jbeta primers that the PCR ran. Measured with immunoSEQ multiplex PCR; TCRdb has only the in-frame clones, and not every one. This sample carries under 200,000 clones, roughly 80% of them seen once, and the ten largest clones take about 7.7%. The sample consisted of PBMCs. All receptors derive from a woman in her thirties or forties in good health and CMV-seropositive.

This chain connects TRBV6-5 to TRBJ2-5, with 7 bases that match TRBD1. Germline V gives CDR1 MNHEY, CDR2 SVGAGI. The CDR3 runs to 14 residues. With 6 bases clipped from V and 2 bases from J, the junction kept 6 bases outside the gene matches. In nucleotides, the CDR3 is TGTGCCAGCAGCCGTGGACAGGCTCAAGAGACCCAGTACTTC. This translates into CASSRGQAQETQYF.

Points on this clone: The junction and the germline gene differ at one end; a read error may be behind it. The CDR3 coding sequence is TGTGCCAGCAGCTTAGCTGCCCAGAATAACTATGGGTACACCTTC. Residues: CASSLAAQNNYGYTF. The rearrangement joins TRBV7-2 to TRBJ1-2; no definite D call. The CDR3 sequence is 15 residues long. Per the germline V gene, CDR1 is SGHTA and CDR2 is FQGNSA.

This clone came up a few times. The genes are TRBV29-1 and TRBJ2-4; TRBD2 is a possible D gene (5 bases). V lost 0 bases and J lost 3, with 12 bases in between. The CDR3 contains 15 residues. In germline, CDR1 is SQVTM, CDR2 ANQGSEA. The DNA for the CDR3 is TGCAGCGTTGAAGATCCGGGGTGGGGCAAAAACATTCAGTACTTC. It encodes CSVEDPGWGKNIQYF.

The V gene is TRBV19, the J gene TRBJ1-2; 8 positions match TRBD1. Germline loops: CDR1 LNHDA, CDR2 SQIVND (reference sequence). The CDR3 has 15 residues. The ends lost 0 bases at V and 8 bases at J; junction bases unmatched: 8. CDR3 sequence: CASSIDRTGRRGYTF. The CDR3 DNA reads TGTGCCAGTAGTATAGATAGGACAGGGCGAAGAGGCTACACCTTC.

Remarks on this clone: Within the sample, other DNA sequences also encode this same CDR3. The rearrangement joins TRBV2 to TRBJ2-2; possible D gene TRBD2, 5 bases. The V end was cut by 6 bases, the J end by 5 bases, with 10 bases between. The CDR3 is made up of 13 amino acids. Germline V gives CDR1 SNHLY, CDR2 FYNNEI. For the CDR3, the DNA is TGTGCCAGCAGAGAGCGACTAACCGGGGAGCTGTTTTTT. Translating it yields CASRERLTGELFF. Using reference TRBV2 and TRBJ2-2 for the parts outside the CDR3, the full variable domain is EPEVTQTPSHQVTQMGQEVILRCVPISNHLYFYWYRQILGQKVEFLVSFYNNEISEKSEIFDDQFSVERPDGSNFTLKIRSTKLEDSAMYFCASRERLTGELFFGEGSRLTVL.

This clone showed up just a few times. The rearrangement uses TRBV9 and TRBJ2-3, with 8 bases lining up with TRBD1. CDR1 SGDLS and CDR2 YYNGEE come from the germline V gene. This CDR3 region has 15 residues. V was pared by 0 bases and J by 4 bases, with 4 bases of the junction left unmatched. In DNA, the CDR3 is TGTGCCAGCAGCGTAGGGGTACAGGGGGCAGATACGCAGTATTTT. This codes for CASSVGVQGADTQYF.

The sample holds a few counts of this clone. The chain joins TRBV7-9 to TRBJ2-7; TRBD2 matches 8 bases. The CDR3 is made up of 13 amino acids. The trim removed 7 bases at V and 4 bases at J, leaving 6 bases unmatched. The V gene's germline CDR1 is SEHNR and CDR2 FQNEAQ (reference sequence). In DNA form, the CDR3 reads TGTGCCAGCACCTTCTCGGGAGGGTACGAGCAGTACTTC. Residues: CASTFSGGYEQYF.

The V call is TRBV28, the J call TRBJ2-4; 9 bases map to TRBD1. The CDR3 is 18 residues long. Germline assignment: CDR1 MDHEN and CDR2 SYDVKM. The junction had 8 bases not matched to a gene; V was cut back by 2 bases and J by 0 bases. CDR3 loop: CASSLTGQGTLAKNIQYF. For the CDR3, the DNA is TGTGCCAGCAGTTTAACGGGACAGGGAACCTTAGCCAAAAACATTCAGTACTTC.

The chain couples TRBV4-1 to TRBJ1-1; D is ambiguous. V gave up 0 bases and J gave up 1 base, with 9 bases separating them. Germline values: CDR1 MGHRA, CDR2 YSYEKL. CDR3 length: 15 amino acids. Written as DNA, the CDR3 is TGCGCCAGCAGCCAAGATTGGCGGGGGAACACTGAAGCTTTCTTT. As protein: CASSQDWRGNTEAFF.

J is TRBJ2-1 and V is TRBV4-3; TRBD1 matches 8 bases. This CDR3 spans 15 amino acids. Germline loops: CDR1 LGHNA, CDR2 YSLEER. Unmatched junction bases numbered 10, after V lost 4 bases and J lost 8 bases. The CDR3 DNA is TGCGCCAGCAGCCGCACGGGACAGGAAGGTTATGAGCAGTTCTTC. As protein: CASSRTGQEGYEQFF.

V is TRBV4-2 and J is TRBJ1-2, with TRBD1 matching 7 bases. J was trimmed by 1 base and V by 0 bases; bases with no gene match: 11. Looked up from germline, CDR1 is LGHNA and CDR2 is YNFKEQ. This CDR3 comprises 18 residues. As DNA, the CDR3 is TGTGCCAGCAGCCAAGATTTGACAGGGAACACTATTAACTATGGCTACACCTTC. This translates into CASSQDLTGNTINYGYTF.

In its sample, this clone was seen once. V is TRBV6-1 and J is TRBJ2-2, with D possibly being TRBD2 (5 bases). The CDR3 has 13 residues. Germline lookup yields CDR1 MNHNS and CDR2 SASEGT. Trimming took 11 bases from V and 5 from J, leaving 15 bases between them. The CDR3 DNA sequence: TGTGCCGTCACTAGAACGAGTACCGGGGAGCTGTTTTTT. Translated, it gives CAVTRTSTGELFF.

The CDR3 loop reads CATSIRENTEAFF. For the CDR3, the DNA is TGTGCCACATCAATCAGGGAGAACACTGAAGCTTTCTTT. The chain recombines TRBV10-3 with TRBJ1-1, with TRBD1 as a possible D gene (5 bases). In germline, CDR1 is ENHRY, CDR2 SYGVKD. The ends were cut back, 10 bases at V and 1 base at J, with 13 bases in the middle. This CDR3 spans 13 amino acids.

V gene TRBV21-1 combines with J gene TRBJ2-7; the table gives TRBD2 as D, unverified against the DNA. TRBV21-1 is a documented pseudogene. The CDR3 covers 17 residues. The CDR3 sequence is CASRRLAGELPKYEQYF. Written as DNA, the CDR3 is TGTGCCAGCAGAAGACTAGCGGGAGAACTCCCCAAGTACGAGCAGTACTTC.

V and J are TRBV2 and TRBJ2-1, with D unclear. Per germline, CDR1 SNHLY and CDR2 FYNNEI. The CDR3 runs 16 residues. The V end was cut by 6 bases, the J end by 9 bases, with 24 bases between. The CDR3 reads CASRKNEASSNSEQFF. CDR3 sequence (DNA): TGTGCCAGCAGGAAGAACGAAGCATCATCCAACAGTGAGCAGTTCTTC.

The chain joins TRBV19 to TRBJ2-7; 7 positions agree with TRBD2. Looked up from germline, CDR1 is LNHDA and CDR2 is SQIVND (reference sequence). J gave up 3 bases and V 1 base, and 3 bases lay outside the gene matches. CDR3 length: 14 residues. CDR3 nucleotide sequence: TGTGCCAGTAGTATAGCTAGCGGCTTCTACGAGCAGTACTTC. This codes for CASSIASGFYEQYF.

This clone appeared a single time. The chain links TRBV2 to TRBJ2-1, with TRBD2 identical over 10 bases. The V gene's germline CDR1 is SNHLY and CDR2 FYNNEI. The junction had 10 bases not matched to a gene; V was cut back by 2 bases and J by 9 bases. The CDR3 is 16 residues long. CDR3 in amino acids: CASSERGLAGVAEQFF. CDR3 bases: TGTGCCAGCAGTGAACGGGGGCTAGCGGGAGTCGCTGAGCAGTTCTTC.

This clone has a single count. The chain employs TRBV30 and TRBJ2-7; TRBD1 agrees at 7 bases. The CDR3 sequence is 14 residues long. The junction had 5 bases not matched to a gene; V was cut back by 0 bases and J by 3 bases. CDR1 and CDR2 from the germline V gene are GTSNPN and SVGIG (reference sequence). CDR3 residues: CAWSVGTAVYEQYF. Here the CDR3 DNA reads TGTGCCTGGAGTGTCGGGACAGCAGTCTACGAGCAGTACTTC.

This chain links TRBV27 with TRBJ1-6; no clear D. CDR1 and CDR2 (germline): MNHEY, SMNVEV (reference sequence). V was clipped by 3 bases and J by 9 bases, with 6 bases between them. This CDR3 has 12 residues. CDR3: CASSFRSSPLHF. The DNA of the CDR3 is TGTGCCAGCAGTTTTAGAAGTTCACCCCTCCACTTT.

A few counts support this clone. An end of the junction differs from the germline gene, which may be a read error. The sample holds other DNA sequences that translate to the same CDR3. The chain has TRBV5-8 and TRBJ1-2, with D uncertain. Germline lookup yields CDR1 SGHTS and CDR2 YDEGEE. The CDR3 spans 13 residues. The CDR3 DNA sequence: TGCGCCAGCAGCTTGGGGAGGGCATATGGCTACACCTTC. Translated: CASSLGRAYGYTF.

V gene TRBV5-8 combines with J gene TRBJ2-5; TRBD2 might be the D (6 bases). V lost 0 bases and J lost 5, with 11 bases in between. CDR3 length equals 14 residues. From germline, CDR1 is SGHTS and CDR2 YDEGEE. The CDR3 nucleotides are TGTGCCAGCAGCTTGGTGCGTCTAGCGGAGACCCAGTACTTC. Translated, it gives CASSLVRLAETQYF.

This clone was found a few times. CDR3 sequence reads: CASSAVETQNSYEQYF. The DNA of the CDR3 is TGTGCCAGCTCCGCGGTGGAAACCCAGAACTCCTACGAGCAGTACTTC. This chain uses TRBV18 with TRBJ2-7; D gene unclear. The CDR3 is made up of 16 amino acids. The germline V and J ends were trimmed by 6 bases and 0 bases, with 18 bases remaining between them. The germline CDR1 and CDR2 sequences are KGHSH and LQKENI.

This clone was detected a few times. V and J are TRBV19 and TRBJ1-5; possible D gene TRBD1, 5 bases. The V end was cut by 5 bases, the J end by 0 bases, with 11 bases between. Germline V gene sequence: CDR1 LNHDA, CDR2 SQIVND (reference sequence). This CDR3 region has 15 residues. CDR3 nucleotide sequence: TGTGCCAGTAGTTGGCAGGGTAGTAGCAATCAGCCCCAGCATTTT. Its protein product is CASSWQGSSNQPQHF.

A single count supports this clone. This rearrangement joins TRBV7-8 to TRBJ2-7; 10 bases line up with TRBD2. CDR3 length: 16 residues. The J segment lost 3 bases and the V segment lost 5 bases, leaving 10 bases of the junction unmatched. Germline CDR1 reads SGHVS; CDR2 reads FQNEAQ. The CDR3 region is CASSARTSGGNYEQYF. DNA of the CDR3: TGTGCCAGCAGCGCTAGGACTAGCGGAGGGAACTACGAGCAGTACTTC.

The chain links TRBV6-6 to TRBJ1-5; the D gene is possibly TRBD1 (6 bases). In germline, CDR1 is MNHNY, CDR2 SVGAGI (reference sequence). With 8 bases removed from V and 4 bases from J, the gap between germline ends came to 9 bases. This CDR3 is 12 amino acids long. The CDR3 region has the DNA TGTGCCAGCGAGGGGGGGAATCAGCCCCAGCATTTT. Protein sequence: CASEGGNQPQHF.